Listed below are T cell receptor beta chains from one sample, sequenced in a study of cytomegalovirus exposure and HLA in healthy donors. TCRdb keeps only in-frame clones here, not all; method: immunoSEQ multiplex PCR. The sample records some 160,000 clones, around four fifths being singletons. The source material was PBMCs. These receptors originate from a young woman in good health and CMV-seronegative. Both conserved end residues are part of each CDR3. Each record gives: V gene, D gene, J gene, clone size, CDR3 length, CDR3 DNA, CDR3 protein. A D gene is named only where the DNA matches it firmly. Clone size is stated in some rows and not others, as once, few, many or a class when expanded.

V: TRBV7-9
D: NA
J: TRBJ1-1
size: NA
length: 15
DNA: TGTGCCAGCAGCTTAGCCAGGGGTTCGAACACTGAAGCTTTCTTT
CDR3: CASSLARGSNTEAFF

V: TRBV2
D: TRBD1
J: TRBJ1-2
size: NA
length: 16
DNA: TGTGCCAGCAGGGCAGTGACAGGGGGAAGAAACTATGGCTACACCTTC
CDR3: CASRAVTGGRNYGYTF

V: TRBV11-2
D: TRBD1
J: TRBJ2-7
size: few
length: 15
DNA: TGTGCCAGCAGCCCGGGACAGGGTAGCCCCTACGAGCAGTACTTC
CDR3: CASSPGQGSPYEQYF

V: TRBV7-9
D: TRBD1
J: TRBJ2-7
size: NA
length: 15
DNA: TGTTCCAGCAGCTTAGAGGGGGCCAGCGCCTACGAGCAGTACTTC
CDR3: CSSSLEGASAYEQYF

V: TRBV11-2
D: TRBD1
J: TRBJ1-1
size: NA
length: 16
DNA: TGTGCCAGCAGCTCCTCGGACAGGGTTTGGAACACTGAAGCTTTCTTT
CDR3: CASSSSDRVWNTEAFF

V: TRBV7-3
D: NA
J: TRBJ1-2
size: NA
length: 13
DNA: TGTGCCAGCAGCTTAGGAACAGGCTATGGCTACACCTTC
CDR3: CASSLGTGYGYTF

V: TRBV30
D: NA
J: TRBJ2-7
size: NA
length: 15
DNA: TGTGCCTGGAGGGGAACAGGGCAAGGCTCCTACGAGCAGTACTTC
CDR3: CAWRGTGQGSYEQYF

V: TRBV19
D: TRBD2
J: TRBJ2-1
size: NA
length: 15
DNA: TGTGCCAGTAGTATGAGTCGGGGGGGCCTGTATGAGCAGTTCTTC
CDR3: CASSMSRGGLYEQFF

V: TRBV6-1
D: NA
J: TRBJ1-2
size: once
length: 14
DNA: TGTGCCAGCAGCCGACCCGGGACCCAGGGGGGCTACACCTTC
CDR3: CASSRPGTQGGYTF

V: TRBV5-1
D: NA
J: TRBJ2-7
size: NA
length: 15
DNA: TGCGCCAGCAGCTTGGGCTTTCTCGATAGGGGAGAGCAGTACTTC
CDR3: CASSLGFLDRGEQYF

V: TRBV5-1
D: NA
J: TRBJ1-1
size: NA
length: 15
DNA: TGCGCCAGCAGCTTGGTTGCACTCATGAACACTGAAGCTTTCTTT
CDR3: CASSLVALMNTEAFF

V: TRBV29-1
D: NA
J: TRBJ1-1
size: NA
length: 14
DNA: TGCAGCGGGAGAGGGTACAGTTTAGACACTGAAGCTTTCTTT
CDR3: CSGRGYSLDTEAFF

V: TRBV6-5
D: NA
J: TRBJ1-6
size: NA
length: 16
DNA: TGTGCCAGCAGTTACTCTGGGGGCGGGTTTTATTCACCCCTCCACTTT
CDR3: CASSYSGGGFYSPLHF

V: TRBV7-2
D: NA
J: TRBJ1-2
size: NA
length: 13
DNA: TGTGCCAGCAGCTCCCGTGTAGCTTATGGCTACACCTTC
CDR3: CASSSRVAYGYTF

V: TRBV27
D: TRBD2
J: TRBJ2-1
size: NA
length: 16
DNA: TGTGCCAGCAGTTCAATTAGCGGGGGAATTTACAATGAGCAGTTCTTC
CDR3: CASSSISGGIYNEQFF

V: TRBV5-1
D: TRBD1
J: TRBJ1-4
size: few
length: 18
DNA: TGCGCCAGCAGCTTCCGTCCCCCTGGACAGGGAACTAATGAAAAACTGTTTTTT
CDR3: CASSFRPPGQGTNEKLFF

V: TRBV2
D: TRBD1
J: TRBJ2-5
size: NA
length: 18
DNA: TGTGCCAGCAGTGAATGGACCTCCGGGACAGGGAGCAGAGAGACCCAGTACTTC
CDR3: CASSEWTSGTGSRETQYF

V: TRBV28
D: NA
J: TRBJ2-2
size: NA
length: 12
DNA: TGTGCCAGTAAACAGGGTTACGGGGAGCTGTTTTTT
CDR3: CASKQGYGELFF

V: TRBV6-1
D: NA
J: TRBJ2-1
size: NA
length: 15
DNA: TGTGCCAGCACCCTGTTAGAAACGTCCTACAATGAGCAGTTCTTC
CDR3: CASTLLETSYNEQFF

V: TRBV2
D: NA
J: TRBJ1-5
size: NA
length: 14
DNA: TGTGCCAGCAGTGCAGGATTCCGCAATCAGCCCCAGCATTTT
CDR3: CASSAGFRNQPQHF

V: TRBV10-1
D: NA
J: TRBJ1-6
size: NA
length: 11
DNA: TGCGCCACGGGAGACGGTAGAACCCTCCACTTT
CDR3: CATGDGRTLHF

V: TRBV20-1
D: NA
J: TRBJ2-3
size: NA
length: 11
DNA: TGCAGTGCTAGTCTCACAGATACGCAGTATTTT
CDR3: CSASLTDTQYF

V: TRBV15
D: TRBD1
J: TRBJ2-7
size: NA
length: 14
DNA: TGTGCCACAAGCCCAAGGGGGCTTGGTTACGAGCAGTACTTC
CDR3: CATSPRGLGYEQYF

V: TRBV4-1
D: NA
J: TRBJ2-7
size: few
length: 15
DNA: TGCGCCAGCAGCCAAGATTGGGGCGGGGCATACGAGCAGTACTTC
CDR3: CASSQDWGGAYEQYF

V: TRBV11-2
D: NA
J: TRBJ1-2
size: NA
length: 16
DNA: TGTGCCAGCACTCCCGGTGGAGGGAGGGGCCTATATGGCTACACCTTC
CDR3: CASTPGGGRGLYGYTF

V: TRBV2
D: NA
J: TRBJ2-7
size: once
length: 11
DNA: TGTGCCAGCAGCCGGTCCTACGAGCAGTACTTC
CDR3: CASSRSYEQYF

V: TRBV28
D: TRBD1
J: TRBJ2-7
size: NA
length: 15
DNA: TGTGCCAGCAGTCCCTACGACAGGGCGGCCTACGAGCAGTACTTC
CDR3: CASSPYDRAAYEQYF

V: TRBV6-1
D: NA
J: TRBJ1-6
size: once
length: 15
DNA: TGTGCCAGCAGTGAAGAGGCAGGGGCTAATTCACCCCTCCACTTT
CDR3: CASSEEAGANSPLHF

V: TRBV6-6
D: TRBD1
J: TRBJ2-7
size: NA
length: 14
DNA: TGTGCCAGCGTGGATAGGACAGGGGGCTACGAGCAGTACTTC
CDR3: CASVDRTGGYEQYF

V: TRBV7-9
D: NA
J: TRBJ1-6
size: NA
length: 14
DNA: TGTGCCAGCAGCTTAGGGCGGAGTAATTCACCCCTCCACTTT
CDR3: CASSLGRSNSPLHF

V: TRBV7-9
D: TRBD1
J: TRBJ1-3
size: once
length: 17
DNA: TGTGCCAGCAGCTTGGGACAGGGGGGTTACTCTGGAAACACCATATATTTT
CDR3: CASSLGQGGYSGNTIYF

V: TRBV28
D: TRBD1
J: TRBJ1-2
size: NA
length: 14
DNA: TGTGCCAGCAGTTCCGGACAGGGCCCGTGGGGCTACACCTTC
CDR3: CASSSGQGPWGYTF

V: TRBV6-5
D: NA
J: TRBJ2-1
size: once
length: 13
DNA: TGTGCCAGCAGTCATGCGGGGCTCGATGAGCAGTTCTTC
CDR3: CASSHAGLDEQFF

V: TRBV5-6
D: NA
J: TRBJ1-2
size: NA
length: 12
DNA: TGTGCCAGCAGCTCCGGTGGCTATGGCTACACCTTC
CDR3: CASSSGGYGYTF

V: TRBV28
D: NA
J: TRBJ1-2
size: NA
length: 14
DNA: TGTGCCAGCAGTTTTCAGCGAAAAAACTATGGCTACACCTTC
CDR3: CASSFQRKNYGYTF

V: TRBV6-5
D: NA
J: TRBJ2-5
size: NA
length: 13
DNA: TGTGCAGTAGATACTAGCCGCCGGGAGACCCAGTACTTC
CDR3: CAVDTSRRETQYF

V: TRBV7-6
D: NA
J: TRBJ2-7
size: few
length: 16
DNA: TGTGCCAGCAGCTTAACGAGCGGCCAGGGGCTCTACGAGCAGTACTTC
CDR3: CASSLTSGQGLYEQYF

V: TRBV20-1
D: NA
J: TRBJ2-7
size: once
length: 11
DNA: TGCAGTGCCCCTTTTACCTACGAGCAGTACTTC
CDR3: CSAPFTYEQYF

V: TRBV6-1
D: TRBD1
J: TRBJ1-2
size: few
length: 14
DNA: TGTGCCAGCAGCCGACAGGGGGCGTTTGATGGCTACACCTTC
CDR3: CASSRQGAFDGYTF

V: TRBV4-1
D: NA
J: TRBJ1-4
size: NA
length: 16
DNA: TGCGCCAGCAGCCAAGACGGAGCGAGGACTAATGAAAAACTGTTTTTT
CDR3: CASSQDGARTNEKLFF

V: TRBV25-1
D: TRBD1
J: TRBJ2-7
size: once
length: 16
DNA: TGTGCCAGCAGTGAACACGAGACAGGGGTATCCTACGAGCAGTACTTC
CDR3: CASSEHETGVSYEQYF

V: TRBV13
D: TRBD1
J: TRBJ1-1
size: NA
length: 19
DNA: TGTGCCAGCAGCTTAGTAGACCGGGACAGGGGGCGCGTTAACGCTGAAGCTTTCTTT
CDR3: CASSLVDRDRGRVNAEAFF

V: TRBV9
D: NA
J: TRBJ1-2
size: NA
length: 13
DNA: TGTGCCAGCGGGAGGGATTATAACTATGGCTACACCTTC
CDR3: CASGRDYNYGYTF

V: TRBV2
D: NA
J: TRBJ2-7
size: NA
length: 14
DNA: TGTGCCAGCAGTCGGCGGGACGGACCTTACGAGCAGTACTTC
CDR3: CASSRRDGPYEQYF

V: TRBV5-4
D: NA
J: TRBJ1-2
size: once
length: 14
DNA: TGTGCCAGCAGCTCGTTCAGGGCTAACTATGGCTACACCTTC
CDR3: CASSSFRANYGYTF

V: TRBV18
D: TRBD1
J: TRBJ1-1
size: NA
length: 15
DNA: TGTGCCAGCTCAAGTGGGACTCAAGGGACAGCTGAAGCTTTCTTT
CDR3: CASSSGTQGTAEAFF

V: TRBV7-2
D: TRBD1
J: TRBJ2-4
size: few
length: 15
DNA: TGTGCCAGCAGCTTAGGACAGGGAGCCAAAAACATTCAGTACTTC
CDR3: CASSLGQGAKNIQYF

V: TRBV28
D: NA
J: TRBJ1-5
size: NA
length: 13
DNA: TGTGCCAGCAGTTTAGACATGGCCTGGCCCCAGCATTTT
CDR3: CASSLDMAWPQHF

V: TRBV2
D: TRBD1
J: TRBJ1-2
size: few
length: 13
DNA: TGTGCCAGCAGGACAGGGGCTAACTATGGCTACACCTTC
CDR3: CASRTGANYGYTF

V: TRBV25-1
D: TRBD1
J: TRBJ1-2
size: NA
length: 15
DNA: TGTGCCAGCAGGAATAGTGGGACAGAAATCTATGGCTACACCTTC
CDR3: CASRNSGTEIYGYTF

V: TRBV2
D: NA
J: TRBJ1-4
size: NA
length: 15
DNA: TGTGCCAGCGGATCCTACCAGGGGCGGAGCGAAAAACTGTTTTTT
CDR3: CASGSYQGRSEKLFF